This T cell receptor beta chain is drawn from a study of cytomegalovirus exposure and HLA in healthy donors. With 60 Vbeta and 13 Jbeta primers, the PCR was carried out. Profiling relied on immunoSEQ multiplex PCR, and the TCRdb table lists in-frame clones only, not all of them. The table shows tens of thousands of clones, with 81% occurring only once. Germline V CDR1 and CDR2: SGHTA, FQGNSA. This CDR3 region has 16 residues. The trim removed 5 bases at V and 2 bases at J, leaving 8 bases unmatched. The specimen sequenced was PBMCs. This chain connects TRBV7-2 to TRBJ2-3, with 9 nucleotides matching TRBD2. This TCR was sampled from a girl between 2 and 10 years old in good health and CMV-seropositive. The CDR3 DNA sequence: TGTGCCAGCAGCCGAGCGACTAGCGGATACACAGATACGCAGTATTTT. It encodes CASSRATSGYTDTQYF. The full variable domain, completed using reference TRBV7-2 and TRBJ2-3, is GAGVSQSPSNKVTEKGKDVELRCDPISGHTALYWYRQSLGQGLEFLIYFQGNSAPDKSGLPSDRFSAERTGGSVSTLTIQRTQQEDSAVYLCASSRATSGYTDTQYFGPGTRLTVL.